This T cell receptor (beta chain) was captured in a study of T-cell memory formation after mild COVID-19. Study summary: Clustering of TCRs was largely donor specific.

TCRdb passed the 5' RACE reads through MiXCR, listing each CDR3 protein once. The sample contains hundreds of thousands of distinct CDR3 sequences, nearly 25% of which appear only once. This clonotype was detected only a few times. CDR3 length equals 12 residues. Trimming stripped 5 bases from V and 4 bases from J, with 6 bases between. V usage is TRBV12-3 or TRBV12-4 and J usage is TRBJ1-5, with unresolved D. The receptor comes from an adult woman who had mild COVID-19 (a few samples of this study predate the infection). Cell type and time point are not known. Sequencing input: PBMCs or a T cell subset sorted from them (not recorded which). The DNA for the CDR3 is TGTGCCAGCAGTATCATGAATCAGCCCCAGCATTTT. Its translation: CASSIMNQPQHF.